The next 13 T cell receptor beta chains were all read from a single sample in a study of blood T cell repertoires in COVID-19. TCRdb's table, derived via immunoSEQ multiplex PCR, lists solely in-frame clones and lacks some. The table has 180,000 or so clones, around 90% seen once. Input material: peripheral blood. These receptors all come from a woman in her forties or fifties with acute or convalescent COVID-19.

This clone was observed a single time. The chain couples TRBV2 to TRBJ2-2, with D possibly being TRBD1 (5 bases). This CDR3 is built from 13 residues. Germline values: CDR1 SNHLY, CDR2 FYNNEI. Trimming removed 5 bases from V and 7 bases from J, with 11 bases in between. As DNA, the CDR3 is TGTGCCAGCAGTCTCGACAGATTCGGGGAGCTGTTTTTT. It specifies CASSLDRFGELFF.

The chain has TRBV14 and TRBJ1-1; no clear D. Between the trimmed V and J ends, which lost 2 bases and 0 bases, there was a span of 4 bases. The CDR3 is 13 amino acids. Germline assignment: CDR1 SGHDN and CDR2 FVKESK. The CDR3 DNA is TGTGCCAGCAGCCAACACTTGAACACTGAAGCTTTCTTT. Protein sequence: CASSQHLNTEAFF.

The J gene is TRBJ2-7, the V gene TRBV7-9, with 13 bases matching TRBD2. The CDR3 runs 15 residues. The germline V gene encodes CDR1 SEHNR and CDR2 FQNEAQ (reference sequence). After removal of 5 bases from V and 4 bases from J, the junction contained 5 bases not matched to a gene. In nucleotides, the CDR3 is TGTGCCAGCAGCATCGGACTAGCGGGAGTATACGAGCAGTACTTC. Amino acid sequence: CASSIGLAGVYEQYF.

The V call is TRBV27, the J call TRBJ2-1; 9 nucleotides line up with TRBD2. CDR3 length: 16 residues. The ends lost 7 bases at V and 0 bases at J; junction bases unmatched: 7. In germline, CDR1 is MNHEY, CDR2 SMNVEV (reference sequence). The CDR3 nucleotides are TGTGCCAGCAACCCCCGCGGGGGGGGCTCCTACAATGAGCAGTTCTTC. Translated, it gives CASNPRGGGSYNEQFF.

This chain connects TRBV14 to TRBJ1-6, with D tentatively TRBD1 (5 bases). CDR3 length: 16 amino acids. V gave up 4 bases and J gave up 14 bases, with 24 bases separating them. Germline values: CDR1 SGHDN, CDR2 FVKESK. CDR3 sequence reads: CASSPKQGAWINSLHF. CDR3 DNA sequence: TGTGCCAGCAGCCCCAAACAAGGGGCTTGGATTAATTCCCTCCACTTT.

This clone was seen repeatedly, ten times or more. This sequence joins TRBV21-1 and TRBJ2-7; whether TRBD2, the table's D call, matches the DNA was not checked. TRBV21-1 constitutes a pseudogene. The CDR3 totals 14 residues. The CDR3 loop is CASSNDPRAYEQYF. CDR3 bases: TGTGCCAGCAGCAATGACCCTCGGGCCTACGAGCAGTACTTC.

This rearrangement joins TRBV3-1 (or the pseudogene TRBV3-2) to TRBJ2-7; 12 bases line up with TRBD1. CDR3 length: 15 amino acids. V was clipped by 1 base and J by 7 bases; unmatched bases: 5. CDR1 LGHDT and CDR2 YNNKEL come from the germline V gene (reference sequence). The CDR3 region is CASSQAGQGAGEQYF. The CDR3, as DNA: TGTGCCAGCAGCCAAGCGGGACAGGGGGCGGGGGAGCAGTACTTC.

The J gene is TRBJ2-5, the V gene TRBV6-2 or TRBV6-3, with 9 bases identical to TRBD2. J gave up 5 bases and V 5 bases, and 6 bases lay outside the gene matches. The CDR3 extends over 14 amino acids. CDR1 is MNHEY, CDR2 SVGEGT, per germline. Here the CDR3 reads CASSRLAGVETQYF. The DNA for the CDR3 is TGTGCCAGCAGTAGGTTAGCGGGAGTTGAGACCCAGTACTTC.

This sequence joins TRBV28 and TRBJ2-3; D call uncertain. The V and J ends lost 3 bases and 7 bases respectively, with 2 bases between them. This CDR3 is 10 amino acids long. Per the germline V gene, CDR1 is MDHEN and CDR2 is SYDVKM. CDR3 protein: CASSFNTQYF. The CDR3 coding sequence is TGTGCCAGCAGTTTCAATACGCAGTATTTT. The variable domain in full, with the rest retrieved from reference TRBV28 and TRBJ2-3, is DVKVTQSSRYLVKRTGEKVFLECVQDMDHENMFWYRQDPGLGLRLIYFSYDVKMKEKGDIPEGYSVSREKKERFSLILESASTNQTSMYLCASSFNTQYFGPGTRLTVL.

The count of this clone is one. The V gene is TRBV4-3, the J gene TRBJ1-1; no firm D call. The CDR3 consists of 15 residues. V lost 3 bases and J lost 1, with 12 bases in between. Germline V gives CDR1 LGHNA, CDR2 YSLEER. As DNA, the CDR3 is TGCGCCAGCAGCCAGTCAGGAGGGCGGAACACTGAAGCTTTCTTT. This encodes CASSQSGGRNTEAFF.

The genes are TRBV3-1 (or the pseudogene TRBV3-2) and TRBJ2-3; maybe TRBD1 (5 bases). Trimming took 3 bases from V and 7 from J, leaving 11 bases between them. The germline CDR1 and CDR2 sequences are LGHDT and YNNKEL (reference sequence). The CDR3 runs to 13 residues. In DNA, the CDR3 is TGTGCCAGCAGCCAGGACAAGAAGAATACGCAGTATTTT. It encodes CASSQDKKNTQYF.

The chain carries TRBV5-6 and TRBJ2-7; perhaps TRBD1 as D (6 bases). Trimming took 6 bases from V and 0 from J, leaving 10 bases between them. CDR1 and CDR2 (germline): SGHDT, YYEEEE. The CDR3 spans 13 residues. The CDR3 here is CASMGASSYEQYF. CDR3 coding DNA: TGTGCCAGCATGGGGGCTAGCTCCTACGAGCAGTACTTC.

V gene TRBV7-2 combines with J gene TRBJ1-5, with D hard to call. Per germline, CDR1 SGHTA and CDR2 FQGNSA. The CDR3 extends over 14 amino acids. V dropped 7 bases and J dropped 2 bases, with 12 bases sitting between them. The CDR3 spells CASKVRIGNQPQHF. The DNA of the CDR3 is TGTGCCAGCAAGGTCAGGATCGGCAATCAGCCCCAGCATTTT. Based on the CDR3 plus reference TRBV7-2 and TRBJ1-5, the full variable domain is GAGVSQSPSNKVTEKGKDVELRCDPISGHTALYWYRQSLGQGLEFLIYFQGNSAPDKSGLPSDRFSAERTGGSVSTLTIQRTQQEDSAVYLCASKVRIGNQPQHFGDGTRLSIL.